One and the same sample provided the 11 T cell receptor beta chains below, sequenced in a study of shared clonotypes between healthy human individuals. The method was immunoSEQ multiplex PCR; TCRdb's version includes in-frame clones alone and lacks a portion of them. The sample lists roughly 500,000 clones, more than 75% occurring once. Sequenced sample: PBMCs. Receptors were obtained from a woman aged 40-49 years in good health. Some clones in this sample may be carry-over from other donors' samples.

This clone was counted once. The J gene is TRBJ2-3, the V gene TRBV15; TRBD2 might be the D (5 bases). The germline CDR1 and CDR2 sequences are LNHNV and YYDKDF (reference sequence). Trimming cost V 0 bases and J 5 bases, with 9 bases left between them. This CDR3 spans 14 amino acids. The CDR3: CATSRDPGGDTQYF. DNA of the CDR3: TGTGCCACCAGCAGAGATCCCGGAGGAGATACGCAGTATTTT.

The chain links TRBV10-3 to TRBJ2-1; 10 nucleotides agree with TRBD2. This CDR3 has 15 residues. The J segment lost 10 bases and the V segment lost 4 bases, leaving 10 bases of the junction unmatched. Germline V CDR1 and CDR2: ENHRY, SYGVKD. The CDR3 nucleotides are TGTGCCATCAGTGGTCGGTCTAGCGGGAGTGGGGAGCAGTTCTTC. Its translation is CAISGRSSGSGEQFF.

The chain carries TRBV28 and TRBJ1-5, with TRBD1 matching 10 bases. The ends lost 5 bases at V and 9 bases at J; junction bases unmatched: 7. Germline V gene data show CDR1 as MDHEN and CDR2 as SYDVKM. The CDR3 sequence is 14 residues long. The CDR3 here is CASSRQGASGPQHF. CDR3 nucleotide sequence: TGTGCCAGCAGTCGACAGGGGGCCTCCGGGCCCCAGCATTTT.

The rearrangement links TRBV6-1 to TRBJ2-7, with 13 positions matching TRBD2. Germline V gene sequence: CDR1 MNHNS, CDR2 SASEGT. Unmatched junction bases numbered 6, after V lost 7 bases and J lost 3 bases. The CDR3 runs to 15 residues. The CDR3 is CASMELAGGVYEQYF. In nucleotides, the CDR3 is TGTGCCAGCATGGAACTAGCGGGGGGGGTCTACGAGCAGTACTTC.

This clone showed up many times. The rearrangement uses TRBV14 and TRBJ2-3, with D perhaps being TRBD1 or TRBD2 (5 bases each). CDR1 and CDR2 (germline): SGHDN, FVKESK. CDR3 length: 17 residues. With 1 base removed from V and 0 bases from J, the gap between germline ends came to 14 bases. As DNA, the CDR3 is TGTGCCAGCAGCCAAGGGTGGTCGGGACGGAGCACAGATACGCAGTATTTT. The encoded protein is CASSQGWSGRSTDTQYF.

Turning to this clone: At one end, the junction sequence differs from germline, possibly due to a read error. The chain has TRBV28 and TRBJ1-3, with D unclear. CDR3 size: 14 residues. From germline, CDR1 is MDHEN and CDR2 SYDVKM. CDR3 sequence reads: CVSSLLGGGNTIYF. Here the CDR3 DNA reads TGTGTCAGCAGCCTTCTCGGCGGTGGAAACACCATATATTTT.

V usage is TRBV11-3 and J usage is TRBJ2-7; the match to TRBD1 covers 12 bases. Germline V lookup: CDR1 SGHNT, CDR2 YENEEA. The CDR3 contains 14 residues. After removal of 5 bases from V and 7 bases from J, the junction contained 6 bases not matched to a gene. The CDR3 sequence: CASSLGQGAEEQYF. CDR3 DNA sequence: TGTGCCAGCAGCCTGGGACAGGGGGCTGAAGAGCAGTACTTC.

This clone was detected once. This chain uses TRBV5-1 with TRBJ2-1; 8 bases match TRBD2. The V segment lost 5 bases and the J segment 8 bases; nucleotides outside the gene matches: 12. CDR1 is SGHRS and CDR2 is YFSETQ in the germline V gene. This CDR3 region has 15 residues. CDR3 coding DNA: TGCGCCAGCAGACCCGGGGGTAGCGGGACCTATGAGCAGTTCTTC. This sequence encodes CASRPGGSGTYEQFF.

The rearrangement joins TRBV2 to TRBJ2-1; D may be TRBD1 (5 bases). V was shortened by 4 bases and J by 2 bases, with 12 bases between the two germline ends. CDR3 length: 15 residues. Per the germline V gene, CDR1 is SNHLY and CDR2 is FYNNEI. The CDR3 region has the DNA TGTGCCAGCAGTGTAATTTTAGGGGCCTACAATGAGCAGTTCTTC. This gives the protein CASSVILGAYNEQFF. Full variable domain (outside the CDR3, taken from reference TRBV2 and TRBJ2-1): EPEVTQTPSHQVTQMGQEVILRCVPISNHLYFYWYRQILGQKVEFLVSFYNNEISEKSEIFDDQFSVERPDGSNFTLKIRSTKLEDSAMYFCASSVILGAYNEQFFGPGTRLTVL.

Ten or more counts support this clone. The sample has other DNA sequences that encode this CDR3 too. The V and J genes are TRBV27 and TRBJ1-1; D unclear. Germline CDR1 is MNHEY and CDR2 is SMNVEV (reference sequence). Between the trimmed V and J ends, which lost 2 bases and 6 bases, there was a span of 10 bases. This CDR3 comprises 13 residues. CDR3 sequence: CASSLTGRAEAFF. DNA of the CDR3: TGTGCCAGCAGTTTAACCGGACGGGCTGAAGCTTTCTTT.

The chain has TRBV19 and TRBJ2-1; maybe TRBD1 (5 bases). The CDR3 runs to 15 residues. Germline V gives CDR1 LNHDA, CDR2 SQIVND (reference sequence). Trimming removed 1 base at V and 1 base at J, with 8 bases between. The CDR3, as DNA: TGTGCCAGTAGTATAGGTCAGGGTTCCTACAATGAGCAGTTCTTC. Translation: CASSIGQGSYNEQFF.